This note documents a single T cell receptor (beta chain) sequence. Its antigen is unidentified. In germline, CDR1 is SGHRS, CDR2 YFSETQ. V lost 1 base, J lost 1 base, and 4 bases stayed unmatched. The CDR3 is 15 residues long. The time point here: baseline, week 1 (first vaccination visit). Treatment reported: pre-vaccination baseline after standard-of-care therapy. Only in-frame clones appear in the TCRdb table, and some are missing; sequencing was by immunoSEQ multiplex PCR. Among 25,000 to 35,000 clones listed, more than 85% were seen once. The source of the sample is a study of a mutant IDH1 vaccine in newly diagnosed glioma. Study-level information: The treated group averaged approximately 42 years old and was about 62% male, approximately 40% female. Most patients had received both radiotherapy and temozolomide, the prior options being radiotherapy, temozolomide, or both. The study, taken as a whole, reports: Of all patients, around 93% showed vaccine-induced immune responses.

Specimen: PBMCs, collected from a glioma patient treated with radiotherapy, temozolomide or both. This TCR came from a middle-aged woman with glioma. V and J are TRBV5-1 and TRBJ2-7; TRBD1 agrees at 8 bases. CDR3 sequence: CASSLPQGASYEQYF. In DNA form, the CDR3 reads TGCGCCAGCAGCTTGCCCCAGGGGGCTTCCTACGAGCAGTACTTC. The full variable domain, with the rest looked up from reference TRBV5-1 and TRBJ2-7, is KAGVTQTPRYLIKTRGQQVTLSCSPISGHRSVSWYQQTPGQGLQFLFEYFSETQRNKGNFPGRFSGRQFSNSRSEMNVSTLELGDSALYLCASSLPQGASYEQYFGPGTRLTVT.